The 28 T cell receptor beta chains given below trace back to one sample, sequenced in a study of CD8+CD57+ T cells in acquired aplastic anemia. Profiling of TCR beta VDJ combinations and CDR3 sequences used genomic DNA as template. TCRdb re-called the reads with MiXCR, one entry per CDR3 protein. The data contain some 120,000 distinct CDR3 sequences, 48% of them singletons. The specimen sequenced was sorted CD4+, CD8+, or CD8+CD57+ T cells (not recorded which) from PBMCs. The receptors shown here come from a human donor in good health, serving as a control.

The table lists this clonotype with many counts. This chain uses TRBV15 with TRBJ1-2, with D tentatively TRBD1 (6 bases). V was shortened by 0 bases and J by 2 bases, with 19 bases between the two germline ends. CDR1 is LNHNV and CDR2 is YYDKDF in the germline V gene (reference sequence). This CDR3 spans 18 amino acids. The CDR3 DNA reads as TGTGCCACCAGCAGAGAAAAAGACACAGGGATTTTCAACTATGGCTACACCTTC. This encodes CATSREKDTGIFNYGYTF.

The chain has TRBV24-1 and TRBJ2-1; 8 positions match TRBD1. The CDR3 consists of 14 residues. Germline V CDR1 and CDR2: KGHDR, SFDVKD. V lost 4 bases to trimming and J lost 10 bases; unmatched junction nucleotides: 8. Here the CDR3 DNA reads TGTGCCACCAGTGACCCGACAGGGGCACGAGAGCAGTTCTTC. This gives the protein CATSDPTGAREQFF.

This clonotype has at least ten counts. The CDR3 is CASSHSQGTNQPQHF. CDR3 in DNA: TGTGCCAGCAGTCACAGTCAAGGGACCAATCAGCCCCAGCATTTT. This rearrangement joins TRBV6-2 or TRBV6-3 to TRBJ1-5; maybe TRBD1 (5 bases). The germline CDR1 and CDR2 sequences are MNHEY and SVGEGT. Trimming removed 5 bases from V and 3 bases from J, with 14 bases in between. CDR3 length equals 15 residues.

This clonotype was counted at least ten times. The chain recombines TRBV6-5 with TRBJ2-5, with 7 nucleotides matching TRBD2. The CDR3 sequence is 14 residues long. J gave up 7 bases and V 2 bases, and 7 bases lay outside the gene matches. Germline V gene lookup returns CDR1 MNHEY and CDR2 SVGAGI. DNA for the CDR3: TGTGCCAGCAGTTACAGGCCTAGGGAGGGGACCCAGTACTTC. It specifies CASSYRPREGTQYF.

The V call is TRBV20-1, the J call TRBJ1-1; 9 nucleotides line up with TRBD1. The V gene's germline CDR1 is DFQATT and CDR2 SNEGSKA (reference sequence). With 6 bases clipped from V and 5 bases from J, the junction kept 10 bases outside the gene matches. The CDR3 extends over 14 amino acids. As DNA, the CDR3 is TGCAGTGCGAGTCCTGGGACAGGGATGACTGAAGCTTTCTTT. It encodes CSASPGTGMTEAFF.

On this clonotype itself: A much larger clone differs from this one at a single base, so this may be a read error. J is TRBJ2-7 and V is TRBV12-3 or TRBV12-4; D is possibly TRBD1 (5 bases). This CDR3 has 14 residues. Trimming shortened V by 6 bases and J by 4 bases, and 16 bases separated the two germline ends. The CDR3, as DNA: TGTGCCAGCAGCCCAAGGGCAGGGAAGTACGAGCAGTACTTC. Translation gives CASSPRAGKYEQYF.

This clonotype was detected many times. This may arise from a read error, as a much more abundant clone is one base away. The chain combines TRBV10-3 with TRBJ2-7; TRBD2 matches at 14 bases. V gave up 7 bases and J gave up 9 bases; unmatched junction bases: 11. Germline assignment: CDR1 ENHRY and CDR2 SYGVKD. This CDR3 has 15 residues. The CDR3 region has the DNA TGTGCCATCACTCGGACTAGCGGGGGGTTAGGCGGGCAGTACTTC. Translation gives CAITRTSGGLGGQYF.

This clonotype was observed a few times. This CDR3 is missing its conserved last phenylalanine or tryptophan, likely due to a read error. This chain joins TRBV6-2 or TRBV6-3 and TRBJ1-5; D is unresolved. The ends were cut back, 2 bases at V and 4 bases at J, with 15 bases in the middle. This CDR3 spans 16 amino acids. Germline values: CDR1 MNHEY, CDR2 SVGEGT. The CDR3 DNA is TGTGCCAGCAGTTACGGTCGACGGTCCTTGAATCAGCCCCAGCATCTT. Translation: CASSYGRRSLNQPQHL.

This clonotype was seen repeatedly, ten times or more. The chain combines TRBV12-3 or TRBV12-4 with TRBJ1-1, with no clear D. V lost 4 bases, J lost 4 bases, and 10 bases lay in between. CDR3 length equals 13 residues. DNA for the CDR3: TGTGCCAGCAGTTCCCAGTGGCCCACTGAAGCTTTCTTT. Translation gives CASSSQWPTEAFF.

This clonotype has ten or more counts. The chain is built from TRBV5-1 and TRBJ1-3; D is undetermined. The ends were cut back, 2 bases at V and 0 bases at J, with 24 bases in the middle. Germline-derived CDR1 and CDR2 are SGHRS and YFSETQ. This CDR3 spans 20 amino acids. The CDR3 nucleotides read TGCGCCAGCAGCTTCGGTCTTGGCAGCATCGTCACGAACTCTGGAAACACCATATATTTT. Protein product: CASSFGLGSIVTNSGNTIYF.

This rearrangement joins TRBV19 to TRBJ2-2; tentative D call: TRBD1 (5 bases). This CDR3 spans 15 amino acids. V lost 6 bases and J lost 3, with 14 bases in between. Germline V gene data show CDR1 as LNHDA and CDR2 as SQIVND (reference sequence). Written as DNA, the CDR3 is TGTGCCAGTAGCGTTCAGGGTATTGACACCGGGGAGCTGTTTTTT. This encodes CASSVQGIDTGELFF.

The rearrangement joins TRBV2 to TRBJ1-6; 8 positions agree with TRBD1. The germline CDR1 and CDR2 sequences are SNHLY and FYNNEI. J lost 13 bases, V lost 2 bases, and 4 bases had no gene match. CDR3 length equals 13 residues. The CDR3 is CASSEMDRAPLHF. CDR3 in DNA: TGTGCCAGCAGTGAAATGGACAGGGCGCCCCTCCACTTT. Variable domain in full (rest from reference TRBV2 and TRBJ1-6): EPEVTQTPSHQVTQMGQEVILRCVPISNHLYFYWYRQILGQKVEFLVSFYNNEISEKSEIFDDQFSVERPDGSNFTLKIRSTKLEDSAMYFCASSEMDRAPLHFGNGTRLTVT.

The V call is TRBV3-1, the J call TRBJ1-4, with a possible D match to TRBD1 (5 bases). The V gene's germline CDR1 is LGHDT and CDR2 YNNKEL (reference sequence). V was clipped by 3 bases and J by 16 bases, with 12 bases between them. The CDR3 spans 11 residues. CDR3 region: CASSQGGTAFF. CDR3 bases: TGTGCCAGCAGCCAGGGGGGGACGGCGTTTTTT.

V and J are TRBV24-1 and TRBJ2-6, with D possibly being TRBD1 or TRBD2 (5 bases each). The ends were cut back, 4 bases at V and 12 bases at J, with 12 bases in the middle. Germline V gene sequence: CDR1 KGHDR, CDR2 SFDVKD. This CDR3 contains 13 residues. CDR3 in DNA: TGTGCCACCAGTGAGGGGGAACGTCGCGTCCTGACTTTC. It specifies CATSEGERRVLTF.

The chain couples TRBV15 to TRBJ2-7, with D possibly being TRBD1 or TRBD2 (5 bases each). CDR3 length: 14 residues. Germline V gene lookup returns CDR1 LNHNV and CDR2 YYDKDF (reference sequence). V lost 5 bases and J lost 3, with 14 bases in between. The CDR3 bases are TGTGCCACCAGCGGGGACGGCTTCTACTACGAGCAGTACTTC. It yields the protein CATSGDGFYYEQYF.

This clonotype was seen many times. The J gene is TRBJ1-6, the V gene TRBV7-6; weak D call: TRBD1 (5 bases). Deletions cut 5 bases from V and 10 bases from J, with 24 bases between. The CDR3 has 17 residues. The V gene's germline CDR1 is SGHVS and CDR2 FNYEAQ. In DNA form, the CDR3 reads TGTGCCAGCAGCCCATATATCGGAGGGCAGGGAGGATCACCCCTCCACTTT. Protein sequence: CASSPYIGGQGGSPLHF.

The CDR3 here is CASSHVGQGGDEKLFF. The CDR3 coding sequence is TGTGCCAGCAGCCACGTAGGACAGGGAGGAGATGAAAAACTGTTTTTT. The V call is TRBV3-1, the J call TRBJ1-4, with 8 bases aligning to TRBD1. Germline V gene lookup returns CDR1 LGHDT and CDR2 YNNKEL (reference sequence). The V gene end was trimmed by 3 bases and the J gene end by 6 bases; junction bases not matched to a gene: 9. CDR3 length: 16 residues.

This clonotype was seen many times. This chain uses TRBV19 with TRBJ1-2, with D uncertain. The V gene's germline CDR1 is LNHDA and CDR2 SQIVND (reference sequence). The CDR3 loop spans 15 amino acids. The ends were cut back, 1 base at V and 2 bases at J, with 11 bases in the middle. The CDR3 sequence is CASSIARPLNYGYTF. DNA of the CDR3: TGTGCCAGTAGTATAGCCAGGCCCTTGAACTATGGCTACACCTTC. The complete variable domain, with remaining parts taken from reference TRBV19 and TRBJ1-2, reads DGGITQSPKYLFRKEGQNVTLSCEQNLNHDAMYWYRQDPGQGLRLIYYSQIVNDFQKGDIAEGYSVSREKKESFPLTVTSAQKNPTAFYLCASSIARPLNYGYTFGSGTRLTVV.

In this sample, this clonotype turned up many times. The rearrangement uses TRBV5-1 and TRBJ2-3, with 13 positions matching TRBD2. Per germline, CDR1 SGHRS and CDR2 YFSETQ. The CDR3 runs to 16 residues. Losses at the gene ends were 3 bases for V and 3 bases for J; bases not matched to a gene: 4. CDR3 sequence reads: CASSSTSGGATDTQYF. The DNA for the CDR3 is TGCGCCAGCAGCTCCACTAGCGGGGGGGCTACAGATACGCAGTATTTT. The complete variable domain, with remaining parts taken from reference TRBV5-1 and TRBJ2-3, reads KAGVTQTPRYLIKTRGQQVTLSCSPISGHRSVSWYQQTPGQGLQFLFEYFSETQRNKGNFPGRFSGRQFSNSRSEMNVSTLELGDSALYLCASSSTSGGATDTQYFGPGTRLTVL.

The chain carries TRBV24-1 and TRBJ2-5; TRBD2 might be the D (6 bases). Trimming took off 7 bases at V and 3 bases at J, with 23 bases between the two ends. There are 17 residues in the CDR3. The germline V gene has CDR1 KGHDR and CDR2 SFDVKD. CDR3: CATSGPTSHSGKETQYF. The CDR3, as DNA: TGTGCCACCAGCGGTCCAACTTCCCATAGCGGAAAAGAGACCCAGTACTTC.

This chain uses TRBV10-3 with TRBJ2-2; 9 positions match TRBD1. The CDR3 loop spans 16 amino acids. Trimming cost V 6 bases and J 4 bases; bases outside gene matches: 9. Germline loops: CDR1 ENHRY, CDR2 SYGVKD. CDR3 in DNA: TGTGCCATCAGCGACCCGGGACAGGGCTTCACCGGGGAGCTGTTTTTT. Amino acids: CAISDPGQGFTGELFF.

The V and J genes are TRBV10-3 and TRBJ1-2, with D perhaps matching TRBD1 (5 bases). CDR1 is ENHRY and CDR2 is SYGVKD in the germline V gene. Between the trimmed V and J ends, which lost 10 bases and 3 bases, there was a span of 18 bases. The CDR3 is 14 amino acids. CDR3 amino acids: CASVVSGSDYGYTF. The CDR3 DNA follows: TGTGCCAGCGTGGTTTCAGGGAGCGACTATGGCTACACCTTC.

As regards this clonotype: The germline gene is not matched at one end of the junction; a read error may be the cause. The chain joins TRBV10-3 to TRBJ2-7; 14 nucleotides align to TRBD2. CDR3 length: 15 residues. Germline lookup yields CDR1 ENHRY and CDR2 SYGVKD. CDR3 sequence: CASSLGTSGGGEQYF. CDR3 nucleotide sequence: TGTGCCAGCAGTTTGGGGACTAGCGGGGGCGGAGAGCAGTACTTC.

The V call is TRBV10-3, the J call TRBJ2-1; D assignment may be TRBD1 or TRBD2 (6 bases each). CDR1 is ENHRY, CDR2 SYGVKD, per germline. V was trimmed by 6 bases and J by 6 bases, leaving 15 bases between them. The CDR3 sequence is 14 residues long. CDR3 region: CAIRDSGGGNEQFF. CDR3 in DNA: TGTGCCATCAGGGACAGTGGAGGGGGCAATGAGCAGTTCTTC.

J is TRBJ1-5 and V is TRBV19; maybe TRBD1 (6 bases). The CDR3 length is 15 residues. Germline CDR1 LNHDA, CDR2 SQIVND (reference sequence). Trimming left V 10 bases short and J 3 bases short, with 19 bases between. The CDR3 sequence is CATSGGWGLNQPQHF. CDR3 DNA: TGTGCCACCTCCGGGGGTTGGGGGCTCAATCAGCCCCAGCATTTT.

This clonotype was found a few times. This could be a read error, since a much larger clone is one nucleotide away. Since the CDR3 does not end with the conserved phenylalanine or tryptophan, this likely comes from a read error. The chain links TRBV27 to TRBJ2-7, with 10 bases matching TRBD1. The CDR3 runs to 15 residues. CDR1 is MNHEY and CDR2 is SMNVEV in the germline V gene (reference sequence). The junction had 5 bases not matched to a gene; V was cut back by 5 bases and J by 1 base. The CDR3 here is CASSKPGQGSYEQYL. The CDR3 DNA reads TGTGCCAGCAGTAAGCCGGGACAGGGGTCCTACGAGCAGTACCTC.

The chain is built from TRBV28 and TRBJ2-6; 9 bases are shared with TRBD1. The trim removed 6 bases at V and 0 bases at J, leaving 6 bases unmatched. Per the germline V gene, CDR1 is MDHEN and CDR2 is SYDVKM. CDR3 length: 17 amino acids. The CDR3 loop is CASRGGQGYSGANVLTF. The CDR3 nucleotides are TGTGCCAGCAGGGGGGGACAGGGTTACTCTGGGGCCAACGTCCTGACTTTC.

With respect to this clonotype: This may be a read error, as it is one base from a much larger clone. This CDR3 is CAGSIVHTDQPQHF. CDR3 DNA sequence: TGTGCCGGTAGTATAGTGCATACCGATCAGCCCCAGCATTTT. The V call is TRBV19, the J call TRBJ1-5; D not resolved. The CDR3 is 14 amino acids. Germline assignment: CDR1 LNHDA and CDR2 SQIVND (reference sequence).